Following are 9 T cell receptor beta chains from one sample sequenced in a study of identical twins. Each CDR3 protein is one row after TCRdb ran MiXCR on the 5' RACE reads. The data contain around 1.7 million distinct CDR3 sequences, around 33% of them singletons. Sequencing was done on a sample of cord blood. These receptors originate from a newborn girl in good health.

This clonotype has just a few counts. The CDR3 is CASSSLTRSPDTQYF. CDR3 DNA: TGTGCCAGCAGCTCCCTAACTAGGTCTCCAGATACGCAGTATTTT. The J gene is TRBJ2-3, the V gene TRBV11-2; D may be TRBD2 (5 bases). The CDR3 covers 15 residues. V was clipped by 4 bases and J by 4 bases, with 15 bases between them. Germline CDR1 and CDR2: SGHAT and FQNNGV.

The CDR3 loop reads CATSRGSLRTSTDTQYF. The CDR3 nucleotides are TGTGCCACCAGCAGAGGATCGTTGCGAACTAGCACAGATACGCAGTATTTT. The chain uses TRBV15 and TRBJ2-3, with D unclear. V lost 1 base and J 0 bases, leaving 14 bases between the germline ends. Looked up from germline, CDR1 is LNHNV and CDR2 is YYDKDF (reference sequence). CDR3 length: 17 amino acids. The full variable domain, completed using reference TRBV15 and TRBJ2-3, is DAMVIQNPRYQVTQFGKPVTLSCSQTLNHNVMYWYQQKSSQAPKLLFHYYDKDFNNEADTPDNFQSRRPNTSFCFLDIRSPGLGDTAMYLCATSRGSLRTSTDTQYFGPGTRLTVL.

The J gene is TRBJ2-3, the V gene TRBV3-1; TRBD2 matches at 15 bases. Trimming at V came to 10 bases and at J to 5 bases, leaving 4 bases not matched to a gene. This CDR3 comprises 14 residues. Per the germline V gene, CDR1 is LGHDT and CDR2 is YNNKEL (reference sequence). CDR3 DNA: TGTGCCACGGGACTAGCGGGAGGTCGAGATACGCAGTATTTT. Its translation is CATGLAGGRDTQYF.

J is TRBJ2-3 and V is TRBV5-1; D possibly corresponds to TRBD1 (5 bases). This CDR3 spans 16 amino acids. V lost 0 bases and J lost 2, with 13 bases in between. Germline CDR1 is SGHRS and CDR2 is YFSETQ. The CDR3 protein is CASSLGWGPFTDTQYF. Written as DNA, the CDR3 is TGCGCCAGCAGCTTGGGATGGGGCCCCTTCACAGATACGCAGTATTTT.

In DNA form, the CDR3 reads TGCAGTGCTAGTACGGGGGGGGGCAATCAGCCCCAGCATTTT. As protein: CSASTGGGNQPQHF. This sequence joins TRBV20-1 and TRBJ1-5; tentative D call: TRBD1 (5 bases). Germline CDR1 DFQATT, CDR2 SNEGSKA (reference sequence). V was shortened by 3 bases and J by 2 bases, with 11 bases between the two germline ends. This CDR3 is 14 amino acids long.

The chain combines TRBV5-1 with TRBJ1-1; the match to TRBD1 covers 9 bases. Losses at the gene ends were 4 bases for V and 4 bases for J; bases not matched to a gene: 8. Germline V gives CDR1 SGHRS, CDR2 YFSETQ. The CDR3 is 15 amino acids. CDR3 sequence: CASSVSGTGSTEAFF. The DNA of the CDR3 is TGCGCCAGCAGCGTATCCGGGACAGGGAGCACTGAAGCTTTCTTT.

The gene calls are TRBV24-1 and TRBJ1-3; 7 bases align to TRBD1. V dropped 6 bases and J dropped 4; count of bases not matched to a gene: 5. This CDR3 region has 14 residues. Germline V lookup: CDR1 KGHDR, CDR2 SFDVKD. CDR3 DNA: TGTGCCACCAGTCCACCGGGACAGGGAAACACCATATATTTT. It yields the protein CATSPPGQGNTIYF.

This clonotype was picked up a small number of times. The rearrangement links TRBV5-1 to TRBJ2-2, with 10 bases identical to TRBD2. V lost 8 bases, J lost 1 base, and 8 bases stayed unmatched. Germline V gene lookup returns CDR1 SGHRS and CDR2 YFSETQ. The CDR3 contains 16 residues. CDR3 loop: CASNRRTSGNTGELFF. For the CDR3, the DNA is TGCGCCAGTAACCGACGGACTAGCGGGAACACCGGGGAGCTGTTTTTT.

V is TRBV3-1 and J is TRBJ2-1; D remains ambiguous. Between the trimmed V and J ends, which lost 0 bases and 11 bases, there was a span of 8 bases. The germline V gene has CDR1 LGHDT and CDR2 YNNKEL (reference sequence). This CDR3 has 12 amino acids. The CDR3 loop reads CASSQDRMKQFF. As DNA, the CDR3 is TGTGCCAGCAGCCAAGACCGAATGAAGCAGTTCTTC.